This TCR beta chain was sequenced during a study of CD8 T cells in Susac syndrome. The authors reverse transcribed roughly 0.5 to 1 ug RNA with random hexamers. Across 54 Vbeta and 13 Jbeta, immunoSEQ multiplex PCR amplified TCR beta CDR3. TCRdb re-derived calls from the immunoSEQ multiplex PCR reads in MiXCR, one entry per CDR3 protein. The sample includes 170,000 or so distinct CDR3 sequences, 90% to 95% of them seen just once. The authors carried out high-throughput sequencing of TCR beta. They applied it to CD8+ and CD4+ T cells obtained from blood. Germline assignment: CDR1 LNHDA and CDR2 SQIVND (reference sequence). This CDR3 region has 13 residues. The ends were cut back, 5 bases at V and 1 base at J, with 6 bases in the middle.

This clonotype was obtained from a human donor with multiple sclerosis. This rearrangement joins TRBV19 to TRBJ1-3; no firm D call. Sequencing was carried out using CD4+ T cells from PBMCs. As DNA, the CDR3 is TGTGCCAGTAGTGTCGTTTCTGGAAACACCATATATTTT. Translating it yields CASSVVSGNTIYF.